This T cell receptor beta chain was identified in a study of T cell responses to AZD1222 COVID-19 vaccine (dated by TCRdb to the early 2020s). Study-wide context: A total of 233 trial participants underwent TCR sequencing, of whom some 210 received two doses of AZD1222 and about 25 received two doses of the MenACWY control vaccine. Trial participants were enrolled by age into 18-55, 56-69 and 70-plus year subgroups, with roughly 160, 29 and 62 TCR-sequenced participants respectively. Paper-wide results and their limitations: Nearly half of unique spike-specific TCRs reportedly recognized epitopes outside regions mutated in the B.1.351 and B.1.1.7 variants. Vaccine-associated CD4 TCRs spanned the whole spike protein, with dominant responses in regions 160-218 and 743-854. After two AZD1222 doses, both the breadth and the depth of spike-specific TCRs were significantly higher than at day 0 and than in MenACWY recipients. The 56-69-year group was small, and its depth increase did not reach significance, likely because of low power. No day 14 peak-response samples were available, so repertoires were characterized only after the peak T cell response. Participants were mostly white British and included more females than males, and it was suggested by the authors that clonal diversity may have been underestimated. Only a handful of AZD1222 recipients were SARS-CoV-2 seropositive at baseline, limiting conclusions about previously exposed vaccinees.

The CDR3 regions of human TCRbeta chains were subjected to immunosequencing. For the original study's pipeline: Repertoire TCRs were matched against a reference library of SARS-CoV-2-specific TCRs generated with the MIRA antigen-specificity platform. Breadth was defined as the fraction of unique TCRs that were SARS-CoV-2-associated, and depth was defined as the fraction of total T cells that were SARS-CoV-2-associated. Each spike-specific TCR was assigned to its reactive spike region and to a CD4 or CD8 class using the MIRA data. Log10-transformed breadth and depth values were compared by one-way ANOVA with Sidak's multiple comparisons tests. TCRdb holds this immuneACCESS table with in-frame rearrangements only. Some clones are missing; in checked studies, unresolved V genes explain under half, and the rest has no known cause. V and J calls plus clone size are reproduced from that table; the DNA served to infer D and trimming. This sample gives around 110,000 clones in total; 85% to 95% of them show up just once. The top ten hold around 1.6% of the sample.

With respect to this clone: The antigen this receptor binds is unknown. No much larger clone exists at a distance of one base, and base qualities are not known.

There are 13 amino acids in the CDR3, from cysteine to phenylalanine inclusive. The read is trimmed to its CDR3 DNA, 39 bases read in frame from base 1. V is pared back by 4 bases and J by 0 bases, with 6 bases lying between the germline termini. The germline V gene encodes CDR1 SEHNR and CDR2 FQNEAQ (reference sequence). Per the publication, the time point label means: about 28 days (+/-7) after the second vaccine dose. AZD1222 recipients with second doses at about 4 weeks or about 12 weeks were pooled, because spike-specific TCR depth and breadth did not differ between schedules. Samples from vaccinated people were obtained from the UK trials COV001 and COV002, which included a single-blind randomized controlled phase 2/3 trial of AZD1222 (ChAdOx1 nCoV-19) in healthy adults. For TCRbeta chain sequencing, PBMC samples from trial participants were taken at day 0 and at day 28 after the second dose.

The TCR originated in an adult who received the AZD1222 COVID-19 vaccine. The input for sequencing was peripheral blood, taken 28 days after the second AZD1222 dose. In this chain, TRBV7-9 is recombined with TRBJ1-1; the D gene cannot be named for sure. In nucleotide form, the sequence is TGTGCCAGCAGCTACCGCCTGAACACTGAAGCTTTCTTT. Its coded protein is CASSYRLNTEAFF.